This T cell receptor (beta chain) was captured by sequencing in a study of CD8 T cells in Susac syndrome. Random hexamers were used to reverse transcribe the RNA input (about 0.5 to 1 ug). One entry per CDR3 protein, called by TCRdb with MiXCR from the immunoSEQ multiplex PCR reads. The sample carries approximately 300,000 distinct CDR3 sequences, 75% to 90% recorded once. The material sequenced was CD8+ T cells from PBMCs. The sequence came from a human donor with multiple sclerosis.

The CDR3 region has the DNA TGTGCCAGCAGTTTGTTACTAGCGGGGGCCACAGATACGCAGTATTTT. Translating gives CASSLLLAGATDTQYF. This chain connects TRBV28 to TRBJ2-3; TRBD2 agrees at 11 bases. This CDR3 has 16 amino acids. The germline V gene has CDR1 MDHEN and CDR2 SYDVKM. J was trimmed by 2 bases and V by 3 bases; bases with no gene match: 4.